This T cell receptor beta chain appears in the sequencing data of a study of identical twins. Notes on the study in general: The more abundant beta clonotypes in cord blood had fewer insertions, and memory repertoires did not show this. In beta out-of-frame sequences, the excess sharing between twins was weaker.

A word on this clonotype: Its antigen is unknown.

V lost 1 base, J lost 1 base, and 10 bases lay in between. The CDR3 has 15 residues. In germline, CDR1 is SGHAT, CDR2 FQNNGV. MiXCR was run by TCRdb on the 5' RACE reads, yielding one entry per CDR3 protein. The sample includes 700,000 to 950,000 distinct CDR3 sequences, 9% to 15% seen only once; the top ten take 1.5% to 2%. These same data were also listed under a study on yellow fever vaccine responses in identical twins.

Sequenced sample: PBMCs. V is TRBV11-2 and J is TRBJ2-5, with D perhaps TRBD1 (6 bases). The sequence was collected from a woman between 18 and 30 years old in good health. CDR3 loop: CASSLGTATQETQYF. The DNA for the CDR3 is TGTGCCAGCAGCTTAGGGACAGCGACCCAAGAGACCCAGTACTTC.